This entry is about one TCR beta chain. Its cognate antigen is unknown. Primers: 60 Vbeta forward and 13 Jbeta reverse. Source study methods: In a later analysis, of roughly 83 million unique beta chains, some 10 million appeared in at least two donors. Using immunoSEQ multiplex PCR, the repertoire was profiled, and TCRdb retains in-frame clones only, with some absent. The DNA gave D and trimming, while V, J and clone size come from that table. The sample table includes 100,000 to 150,000 clones. The data were obtained in a study of cytomegalovirus exposure and HLA in healthy donors. Whole-study findings and limits: Reportedly, cytomegalovirus status was diagnosed with high sensitivity and specificity. Looking again later, the authors saw that most CMV-associated TCR beta chains seemed HLA-restricted. Earlier analysis found most TCR beta V segments productive about 87% or about 30% of the time.

V dropped 4 bases and J dropped 4; count of bases not matched to a gene: 4. CDR1 is MGHRA, CDR2 YSYEKL, per germline. This CDR3 has 14 amino acids. Material for sequencing was PBMCs. The sequence was obtained from a young man in good health and CMV-seronegative. The V gene is TRBV4-1, the J gene TRBJ1-1, with 9 bases aligning to TRBD1. CDR3 protein: CASSRGTGITEAFF. DNA of the CDR3: TGCGCCAGCAGCCGAGGGACAGGGATCACTGAAGCTTTCTTT.